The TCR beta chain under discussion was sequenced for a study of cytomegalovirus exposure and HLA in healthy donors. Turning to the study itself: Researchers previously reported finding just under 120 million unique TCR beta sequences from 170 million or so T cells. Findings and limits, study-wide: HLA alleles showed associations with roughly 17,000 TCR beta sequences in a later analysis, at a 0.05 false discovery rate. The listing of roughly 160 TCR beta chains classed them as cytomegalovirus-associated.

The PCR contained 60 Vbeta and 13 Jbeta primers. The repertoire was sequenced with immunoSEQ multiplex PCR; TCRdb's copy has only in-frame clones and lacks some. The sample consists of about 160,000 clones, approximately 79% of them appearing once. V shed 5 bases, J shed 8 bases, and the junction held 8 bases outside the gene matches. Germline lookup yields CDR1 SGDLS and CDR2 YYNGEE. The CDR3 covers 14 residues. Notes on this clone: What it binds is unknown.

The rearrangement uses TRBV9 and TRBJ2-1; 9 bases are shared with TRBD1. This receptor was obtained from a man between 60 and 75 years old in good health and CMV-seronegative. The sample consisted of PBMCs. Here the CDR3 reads CASRPGQGGDEQFF. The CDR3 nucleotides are TGTGCCAGCAGACCGGGACAGGGTGGGGATGAGCAGTTCTTC.